One sample yielded the 6 T cell receptor beta chains listed below, sequenced in a study of blood T cell repertoires in COVID-19. The method was immunoSEQ multiplex PCR; TCRdb's version includes in-frame clones alone and lacks a portion of them. The table includes more than 80,000 clones, over 60% detected once. Sequenced input: peripheral blood. Receptors originate from a man older than 75 with COVID-19, enrolled during active disease.

J is TRBJ1-2 and V is TRBV12-3 or TRBV12-4; 9 bases align to TRBD1. This CDR3 region has 13 residues. With V trimmed by 6 bases and J by 5 bases, 4 bases remained unmatched. Here the CDR3 reads CASRGTGSYGYTF. The CDR3 DNA follows: TGTGCCAGCAGGGGGACAGGGTCTTATGGCTACACCTTC.

This chain connects TRBV4-3 to TRBJ2-1, with a tentative D call TRBD2 (6 bases). CDR1 and CDR2 from the germline V gene are LGHNA and YSLEER. V lost 1 base to trimming and J lost 9 bases, with 10 bases between them. The length of the CDR3 is 13 residues. CDR3 sequence reads: CASSQGMGGEQFF. In DNA, the CDR3 is TGCGCCAGCAGCCAAGGGATGGGAGGTGAGCAGTTCTTC.

This chain links TRBV2 with TRBJ1-2, with TRBD1 matching over 7 bases. J gave up 2 bases and V 6 bases, and 12 bases lay outside the gene matches. This CDR3 comprises 16 residues. Germline CDR1 is SNHLY and CDR2 is FYNNEI. The CDR3 sequence: CASSSQLLQGNYGYTF. In nucleotides, the CDR3 is TGTGCCAGCAGCTCACAGCTACTACAGGGGAACTATGGCTACACCTTC.

The V and J genes are TRBV7-2 and TRBJ2-7; 8 bases align to TRBD2. CDR1 is SGHTA and CDR2 is FQGNSA in the germline V gene. With V trimmed by 5 bases and J by 5 bases, 14 bases remained unmatched. CDR3 size: 16 residues. The CDR3 region has the DNA TGTGCCAGCAGCCTCCGGGCGACTAGCGCAATCCACGAGCAGTACTTC. Translation: CASSLRATSAIHEQYF.

This clone was detected a few times. The chain employs TRBV4-3 and TRBJ2-1, with 8 bases that match TRBD2. The CDR3 is 15 amino acids. CDR1 is LGHNA and CDR2 is YSLEER in the germline V gene. V shed 1 base, J shed 8 bases, and the junction held 7 bases outside the gene matches. The CDR3 protein is CASSQVVSGIYEQFF. The CDR3 nucleotides read TGCGCCAGCAGCCAAGTTGTTAGCGGGATATATGAGCAGTTCTTC.

The count of this clone is one. The V and J genes are TRBV29-1 and TRBJ2-5; D is perhaps TRBD2 (5 bases). Trimming removed 3 bases from V and 1 base from J, with 9 bases in between. The CDR3 is 13 amino acids. Looked up from germline, CDR1 is SQVTM and CDR2 is ANQGSEA. CDR3 coding DNA: TGCAGCGTTGATCGCCTAGCCCAAGAGACCCAGTACTTC. Amino acids: CSVDRLAQETQYF.